A few counts support the clone carrying this TCR beta chain. The data were obtained in a study of T-cell reconstitution after alpha-beta-depleted transplantation in children. CDR3 length: 16 residues. Germline V gives CDR1 MNHEY, CDR2 SMNVEV (reference sequence). The V and J ends lost 4 bases and 0 bases, in that order; junction bases with no gene match: 3. The library targeted TCRbeta and was prepared with unique molecular identifiers. TCRdb itself ran the PCR reads through MiXCR, one entry per CDR3 protein. The sample holds about 400,000 distinct CDR3 sequences; roughly 22% are singletons and the top ten take about 3.8%.

The rearrangement uses TRBV27 and TRBJ2-7, with 13 bases identical to TRBD2. The material was PBMCs from the stem cell graft donor, obtained from the stem cell graft. The sequence was collected from a human donor who donated a stem cell graft to a child with acute myeloid leukemia. CDR3 sequence (DNA): TGTGCCAGCAGTTCGGGACTAGCGGGATTCTCCTACGAGCAGTACTTC. Translation gives CASSSGLAGFSYEQYF.